This entry features one TCR beta chain sequence. In the source study's methods: For nucleated cells, counts were estimated from reference gene primer amplification. Produced via immunoSEQ multiplex PCR; TCRdb's table is partial and in-frame only. V, J and clone size derive from that table, while D and trimming were established from the DNA sequence. The repertoire holds about 150,000 clones, approximately 80% seen once, with roughly 3% in the top ten. The V gene's germline CDR1 is SGDLS and CDR2 YYNGEE. The CDR3 runs 13 residues. V gave up 1 base and J gave up 1 base, with 4 bases separating them. The data are from a study of blood T cell repertoires in COVID-19. Study in general: Acute and convalescent COVID-19 specimens originated in the United States, Italy and Spain. The analysed material was cDNA or gDNA that came from T cells, B-cell-depleted T cells, or PBMCs.

V usage is TRBV9 and J usage is TRBJ2-3; D remains unclear. The origin of this receptor is a woman aged 40 to 50 with active or convalescent COVID-19. The material sequenced was peripheral blood. The DNA for the CDR3 is TGTGCCAGCAGCGTAATAGGCACAGATACGCAGTATTTT. This gives the protein CASSVIGTDTQYF. Based on the CDR3 plus reference TRBV9 and TRBJ2-3, the full variable domain is DSGVTQTPKHLITATGQRVTLRCSPRSGDLSVYWYQQSLDQGLQFLIQYYNGEERAKGNILERFSAQQFPDLHSELNLSSLELGDSALYFCASSVIGTDTQYFGPGTRLTVL.